The next 24 T cell receptor beta chains were all read from a single sample in a study of CD8 T cells in Susac syndrome. The RNA input was about 0.5 to 1 ug, and it was reverse transcribed with random hexamers. TCRdb re-derived calls from the immunoSEQ multiplex PCR reads in MiXCR, one entry per CDR3 protein. Here the sample spans about 130,000 distinct CDR3 sequences, about 95% being singletons. Sample: CD4+ T cells from PBMCs. These receptors originate from a human donor in good health.

V gene TRBV21-1 combines with J gene TRBJ2-1. TRBV21-1 counts as a pseudogene. The CDR3 has 15 amino acids. CDR3 in amino acids: CASSKIRGLYNEQFF. The CDR3 nucleotides are TGTGCCAGCAGCAAAATTCGCGGACTCTACAATGAGCAGTTCTTC.

The V gene is TRBV29-1, the J gene TRBJ1-4; tentatively, D is TRBD1 (5 bases). CDR1 and CDR2 (germline): SQVTM, ANQGSEA. V was pared by 5 bases and J by 4 bases, with 11 bases between. The CDR3 spans 13 residues. CDR3: CSVTRGVNEKLFF. In nucleotides, the CDR3 is TGCAGCGTTACTCGGGGGGTTAATGAAAAACTGTTTTTT.

V gene TRBV7-2 combines with J gene TRBJ2-5; no clear D. Per the germline V gene, CDR1 is SGHTA and CDR2 is FQGNSA. Trimming shortened V by 5 bases and J by 5 bases, and 9 bases separated the two germline ends. The CDR3 is made up of 12 amino acids. CDR3 residues: CASSLFLETQYF. The CDR3 region has the DNA TGTGCCAGCAGCCTTTTCCTGGAGACCCAGTACTTC.

The chain recombines TRBV10-3 with TRBJ2-1, with TRBD2 identical over 12 bases. CDR3 length: 15 amino acids. V trimming: 7 bases; J trimming: 5 bases; junction bases outside the gene matches: 6. Germline V lookup: CDR1 ENHRY, CDR2 SYGVKD. This chain's CDR3 is CAIKPGLAGNNEQFF. CDR3 bases: TGTGCCATCAAGCCGGGACTAGCGGGCAACAATGAGCAGTTCTTC.

In its sample, this clonotype was seen once. The chain has TRBV2 and TRBJ2-1; unclear D gene. Trimming took 5 bases from V and 16 from J, leaving 6 bases between them. The CDR3 sequence is 8 residues long. CDR1 and CDR2 (germline): SNHLY, FYNNEI. The CDR3 sequence is CASSLSFF. In nucleotides, the CDR3 is TGTGCCAGCAGTCTGTCTTTCTTC.

The chain is built from TRBV29-1 and TRBJ1-2; D is ambiguous. The CDR3 contains 12 residues. Trimming stripped 6 bases from V and 4 bases from J, with 12 bases between. Germline lookup yields CDR1 SQVTM and CDR2 ANQGSEA. CDR3 sequence (DNA): TGCAGCGTCTCTATTTTCGGCTATGGCTACACCTTC. Translating it yields CSVSIFGYGYTF.

J is TRBJ2-4 and V is TRBV19, with D hard to call. This CDR3 contains 14 residues. The V gene lost 5 bases and the J gene lost 7 bases, with 15 bases spanning the gap. Per the germline V gene, CDR1 is LNHDA and CDR2 is SQIVND (reference sequence). CDR3 coding DNA: TGTGCCAGTAGTGCGTACAACCCCTTGAACATTCAGTACTTC. As protein: CASSAYNPLNIQYF.

The chain carries TRBV28 and TRBJ2-3; 10 positions match TRBD1. The CDR3 is 14 amino acids. Per the germline V gene, CDR1 is MDHEN and CDR2 is SYDVKM. J lost 7 bases, V lost 6 bases, and 7 bases had no gene match. CDR3 loop: CASRPGQGMNTQYF. Written as DNA, the CDR3 is TGTGCCAGCAGGCCGGGACAGGGGATGAATACGCAGTATTTT.

V usage is TRBV7-2 and J usage is TRBJ2-1, with TRBD2 matching 15 bases. V was clipped by 5 bases and J by 7 bases; unmatched bases: 6. Germline CDR1 SGHTA, CDR2 FQGNSA. CDR3 length: 16 amino acids. CDR3 sequence reads: CASSPTGTSGRNEQFF. CDR3 nucleotide sequence: TGTGCCAGCAGCCCCACCGGGACTAGCGGGAGGAATGAGCAGTTCTTC.

The V gene is TRBV7-9, the J gene TRBJ2-5; no clear D. Trimming took off 1 base at V and 3 bases at J, with 12 bases between the two ends. This CDR3 spans 15 amino acids. CDR1 SEHNR and CDR2 FQNEAQ come from the germline V gene (reference sequence). CDR3 sequence reads: CASSLGAVMKETQYF. CDR3 coding DNA: TGTGCCAGCAGCTTAGGGGCCGTGATGAAAGAGACCCAGTACTTC.

V usage is TRBV29-1 and J usage is TRBJ1-1; tentative D call: TRBD1 (5 bases). Trimming left V 1 base short and J 0 bases short, with 15 bases between. The germline gives CDR1 SQVTM, CDR2 ANQGSEA. The CDR3 consists of 16 residues. DNA of the CDR3: TGCAGCGTTGAAGGGGGGACCACACTACTGAACACTGAAGCTTTCTTT. Residues: CSVEGGTTLLNTEAFF.

Only one count was recorded for this clonotype. The chain combines TRBV3-1 with TRBJ2-3; 14 nucleotides align to TRBD2. The CDR3 sequence is 18 residues long. Germline V lookup: CDR1 LGHDT, CDR2 YNNKEL (reference sequence). V shed 0 bases, J shed 1 base, and the junction held 3 bases outside the gene matches. As DNA, the CDR3 is TGTGCCAGCAGCCAAGAAGGACTAGCGGGAGGCGGCACAGATACGCAGTATTTT. It is translated as CASSQEGLAGGGTDTQYF.

This chain uses TRBV7-9 with TRBJ2-7; TRBD1 agrees at 7 bases. Germline CDR1 is SEHNR and CDR2 is FQNEAQ (reference sequence). This CDR3 is 15 amino acids long. With V trimmed by 2 bases and J by 5 bases, 9 bases remained unmatched. In nucleotides, the CDR3 is TGTGCCAGCAGCTTAATACAGGGGAAGCAGGACGAGCAGTACTTC. This translates into CASSLIQGKQDEQYF.

This chain links TRBV19 with TRBJ2-3, with unresolved D. V lost 6 bases and J lost 6, with 13 bases in between. The CDR3 loop spans 13 amino acids. CDR1 is LNHDA, CDR2 SQIVND, per germline (reference sequence). The CDR3 DNA reads as TGTGCCAGTAGAGGACCCATTGTTGATACGCAGTATTTT. As protein: CASRGPIVDTQYF.

The table lists this clonotype with a count of one. The chain is built from TRBV28 and TRBJ2-1; D assignment may be TRBD1 or TRBD2 (7 bases each). CDR1 MDHEN and CDR2 SYDVKM come from the germline V gene. The CDR3 consists of 18 residues. V was trimmed by 4 bases and J by 4 bases, leaving 23 bases between them. The CDR3 is CASSSTGVWGRDYNEQFF. The DNA of the CDR3 is TGTGCCAGCAGTTCCACAGGGGTTTGGGGGAGGGATTACAATGAGCAGTTCTTC. The whole variable domain, remainder taken from reference TRBV28 and TRBJ2-1, is DVKVTQSSRYLVKRTGEKVFLECVQDMDHENMFWYRQDPGLGLRLIYFSYDVKMKEKGDIPEGYSVSREKKERFSLILESASTNQTSMYLCASSSTGVWGRDYNEQFFGPGTRLTVL.

The CDR3 sequence is CSVDGLHEQFF. CDR3 sequence (DNA): TGCAGCGTTGATGGATTGCATGAGCAGTTCTTC. J is TRBJ2-1 and V is TRBV29-1; no reliable D call. The CDR3 runs 11 residues. With 3 bases removed from V and 8 bases from J, the gap between germline ends came to 8 bases. Germline values: CDR1 SQVTM, CDR2 ANQGSEA.

This sequence joins TRBV6-5 and TRBJ2-3; D may be TRBD2 (6 bases). Germline V gives CDR1 MNHEY, CDR2 SVGAGI. The CDR3 spans 13 residues. Trimming took 8 bases from V and 4 from J, leaving 13 bases between them. CDR3 DNA: TGTGCCAGCTCCACGGGGGTGTCAGATACGCAGTATTTT. Its protein product is CASSTGVSDTQYF.

The CDR3 sequence is CSVLSGQGVEQYF. Written as DNA, the CDR3 is TGCAGCGTACTATCGGGACAGGGAGTCGAGCAGTACTTC. The gene calls are TRBV29-1 and TRBJ2-7; 9 nucleotides match TRBD1. J gave up 6 bases and V 6 bases, and 9 bases lay outside the gene matches. Per the germline V gene, CDR1 is SQVTM and CDR2 is ANQGSEA. CDR3 length: 13 amino acids.

The rearrangement links TRBV2 to TRBJ2-7; D unclear. The CDR3 extends over 15 amino acids. Per the germline V gene, CDR1 is SNHLY and CDR2 is FYNNEI. V was shortened by 4 bases and J by 0 bases, with 13 bases between the two germline ends. CDR3 region: CASSGVSPNSYEQYF. The CDR3 nucleotides are TGTGCCAGCAGTGGGGTTAGCCCGAACTCCTACGAGCAGTACTTC.

This clonotype was counted a single time. V is TRBV29-1 and J is TRBJ2-1; 8 positions agree with TRBD1. J lost 3 bases, V lost 4 bases, and 11 bases had no gene match. Germline CDR1 and CDR2: SQVTM and ANQGSEA. The CDR3 totals 16 residues. CDR3 coding DNA: TGCAGCGTTGCTCAAGAGCGACAGGGGATCTACAATGAGCAGTTCTTC. This codes for CSVAQERQGIYNEQFF.

This sequence joins TRBV4-1 and TRBJ2-5, with D uncertain. The CDR3 loop spans 16 amino acids. Per germline, CDR1 MGHRA and CDR2 YSYEKL. V was cut by 5 bases and J by 3 bases, with 19 bases left in between. The CDR3 DNA sequence: TGCGCCAGCAGCTATAGGCCGCTGTTGGAAAAAGAGACCCAGTACTTC. Encoded protein: CASSYRPLLEKETQYF.

The chain carries TRBV28 and TRBJ1-5; TRBD1 aligns across 7 bases. The CDR3 runs 15 residues. Germline V lookup: CDR1 MDHEN, CDR2 SYDVKM. V trimming: 7 bases; J trimming: 3 bases; junction bases outside the gene matches: 9. The CDR3 region is CASTSETGPNQPQHF. The CDR3, as DNA: TGTGCCAGCACCTCCGAGACAGGGCCCAATCAGCCCCAGCATTTT.

This clonotype has only a few counts. The chain is built from TRBV2 and TRBJ2-5, with a weak D call TRBD2 (5 bases). The CDR3 contains 11 residues. Germline loops: CDR1 SNHLY, CDR2 FYNNEI. V lost 8 bases to trimming and J lost 5 bases, with 9 bases between them. This CDR3 is CASSGSETQYF. In DNA form, the CDR3 reads TGTGCCAGCTCGGGATCGGAGACCCAGTACTTC. The variable domain in full, with the rest retrieved from reference TRBV2 and TRBJ2-5, is EPEVTQTPSHQVTQMGQEVILRCVPISNHLYFYWYRQILGQKVEFLVSFYNNEISEKSEIFDDQFSVERPDGSNFTLKIRSTKLEDSAMYFCASSGSETQYFGPGTRLLVL.

V and J are TRBV20-1 and TRBJ1-4; D unclear. CDR1 and CDR2 (germline): DFQATT, SNEGSKA (reference sequence). This CDR3 comprises 13 residues. V dropped 0 bases and J dropped 8 bases, with 10 bases sitting between them. This chain's CDR3 is CSARDYRGEKLFF. CDR3 in DNA: TGCAGTGCTAGAGATTACAGAGGGGAAAAACTGTTTTTT.